This TCR beta chain was sequenced for a study of metastatic and nonmetastatic thyroid tumors. Across the whole study: Repertoires from malignant and benign thyroid patients were compared across blood and tumor or nodule tissue.

The CDR3 has 11 residues. The V end lost 5 bases, the J end lost 0 bases, and 2 bases lay between the germline ends. Germline V gene sequence: CDR1 SGHTA, CDR2 FQGNSA. Original processing notes: What underpinned the distant-metastasis classifier for papillary thyroid cancer was the set of CDR3 differences across clinicopathological groups. Using MiXCR, TCRdb re-called clones from the PCR reads. TCRdb's processing, not the study's, gives the V and J calls here. The data hold roughly 93,000 clones, with roughly an eighth observed a single time. At least ten counts were recorded for this clone. There were no patients who had received any treatment before thyroid surgery.

Sequenced material: blood. The clonotype was recovered from a female donor with papillary thyroid cancer or a benign thyroid nodule (not recorded which). Some clones in this sample may be carry-over from other donors' samples. V is TRBV7-2 and J is TRBJ2-7, with D hard to call. This CDR3 reads CASSTSYEQYF. In nucleotides, the CDR3 is TGTGCCAGCAGCACCTCCTACGAGCAGTACTTC.